The source of this T cell receptor (beta chain) is a study of lymphopenia after photon versus proton radiotherapy. This CDR3 spans 17 amino acids. Germline V gene data show CDR1 as KGHSH and CDR2 as LQKENI. V lost 2 bases and J lost 2, with 16 bases in between. On this clone itself: Its antigen remains unidentified.

Study-level results: Under photons, naive T cells and diversity fell while effector/memory populations rose.

The table came from immunoSEQ multiplex PCR; TCRdb's copy has only in-frame clones and leaves some out. The sample consists of about 58,000 clones, around 85% of them appearing once. This receptor was identified in a man in his fifties or sixties with pancreatic cancer. This chain uses TRBV18 with TRBJ1-5, with D tentatively TRBD1 (6 bases). The starting material was peripheral blood, obtained from a patient treated with proton-based radiotherapy. The CDR3 here is CASSPYVGARGNQPQHF. CDR3 coding DNA: TGTGCCAGCTCACCATATGTGGGGGCAAGGGGCAATCAGCCCCAGCATTTT. The full variable domain, with the rest looked up from reference TRBV18 and TRBJ1-5, is NAGVMQNPRHLVRRRGQEARLRCSPMKGHSHVYWYRQLPEEGLKFMVYLQKENIIDESGMPKERFSAEFPKEGPSILRIQQVVRGDSAAYFCASSPYVGARGNQPQHFGDGTRLSIL.